A single sample gave rise to the 20 T cell receptor beta chains below, sequenced in a study of OX40 agonist ivuxolimab in advanced cancers. TCRdb's table, derived via immunoSEQ multiplex PCR, lists solely in-frame clones and lacks some. The sample lists roughly 28,000 clones; approximately 80% were seen once. The input for sequencing was CD4+ or CD8+ T cells sorted from blood, taken in a trial of the OX40 agonist ivuxolimab. These receptors were collected from an adult with an advanced solid tumor such as melanoma, head and neck, liver or kidney cancer.

The genes are TRBV11-2 and TRBJ2-2, with a weak D call TRBD2 (6 bases). Germline CDR1 SGHAT, CDR2 FQNNGV. The CDR3 covers 18 residues. V lost 3 bases to trimming and J lost 4 bases, with 21 bases between them. The CDR3 nucleotides read TGTGCCAGCAGCTTGGGAGGTCACGTGGGTGGATTCACCGGGGAGCTGTTTTTT. Translated: CASSLGGHVGGFTGELFF.

The gene calls are TRBV11-2 and TRBJ2-5; TRBD1 might be the D (6 bases). Germline V lookup: CDR1 SGHAT, CDR2 FQNNGV. Trimming removed 5 bases at V and 5 bases at J, with 15 bases between. The CDR3 is made up of 14 amino acids. The CDR3 is CASSRDRWGETQYF. The CDR3 coding sequence is TGTGCCAGCAGCCGCGACAGGTGGGGGGAGACCCAGTACTTC.

This chain joins TRBV27 and TRBJ2-5; weak D call: TRBD1 (6 bases). The CDR3 extends over 20 amino acids. V was pared by 4 bases and J by 0 bases, with 27 bases between. Germline V gene data show CDR1 as MNHEY and CDR2 as SMNVEV (reference sequence). The CDR3 sequence: CASSWGRGLVQPLYQETQYF. CDR3 nucleotide sequence: TGTGCCAGCAGTTGGGGCAGGGGCTTGGTCCAACCTCTGTACCAAGAGACCCAGTACTTC.

The chain uses TRBV10-2 and TRBJ1-1; TRBD1 matches at 9 bases. The length of the CDR3 is 15 residues. Unmatched junction bases numbered 10, after V lost 6 bases and J lost 5 bases. Looked up from germline, CDR1 is WSHSY and CDR2 is SAAADI. The CDR3 loop reads CASRKNGDRETEAFF. CDR3 DNA: TGCGCCAGCAGGAAAAATGGGGACAGGGAGACTGAAGCTTTCTTT.

The genes are TRBV4-1 and TRBJ2-1, with D possibly being TRBD1 (5 bases). CDR3 length: 13 amino acids. Per the germline V gene, CDR1 is MGHRA and CDR2 is YSYEKL. V lost 2 bases to trimming and J lost 7 bases, with 9 bases between them. CDR3 sequence reads: CASSQRGLNEQFF. The CDR3 nucleotides are TGCGCCAGCAGCCAAAGGGGATTGAATGAGCAGTTCTTC.

The chain carries TRBV28 and TRBJ1-2, with D hard to call. The CDR3 is 17 amino acids. CDR1 and CDR2 (germline): MDHEN, SYDVKM. V was shortened by 5 bases and J by 1 base, with 20 bases between the two germline ends. The CDR3 loop is CASSSIDSLRYNYGYTF. For the CDR3, the DNA is TGTGCCAGCAGTAGTATAGATTCCTTGCGCTATAACTATGGCTACACCTTC.

The chain joins TRBV29-1 to TRBJ2-3; no clear D gene. CDR3 size: 10 residues. CDR1 SQVTM and CDR2 ANQGSEA come from the germline V gene. The V and J ends lost 6 bases and 3 bases respectively, with 4 bases between them. This CDR3 is CSVDTDTQYF. The DNA of the CDR3 is TGCAGCGTAGATACAGATACGCAGTATTTT.

The V and J genes are TRBV19 and TRBJ1-5; D not resolved. Germline values: CDR1 LNHDA, CDR2 SQIVND (reference sequence). V was pared by 5 bases and J by 4 bases, with 6 bases between. The CDR3 loop spans 12 amino acids. The chain's CDR3 is CASSVRNQPQHF. The CDR3, as DNA: TGTGCCAGTAGTGTCCGTAATCAGCCCCAGCATTTT.

This clone showed up just once. J is TRBJ2-3 and V is TRBV5-1; TRBD1 matches at 9 bases. This CDR3 is 15 amino acids long. Germline lookup yields CDR1 SGHRS and CDR2 YFSETQ. Germline trimming cut 0 bases from V and 9 bases from J; bases unmatched to any gene: 8. CDR3 in DNA: TGCGCCAGCAGCTTGGGGGGACAGGGCGGGATAACGCAGTATTTT. Amino acid sequence: CASSLGGQGGITQYF.

The chain uses TRBV7-9 and TRBJ2-7; no definite D call. The CDR3 spans 12 residues. V lost 1 base and J lost 6, with 7 bases in between. Germline V gene lookup returns CDR1 SEHNR and CDR2 FQNEAQ (reference sequence). The CDR3 nucleotides are TGTGCCAGCAGCTTAGTGTCATCCGAGCAGTACTTC. This encodes CASSLVSSEQYF.

The V gene is TRBV4-1, the J gene TRBJ2-3, with D perhaps being TRBD1 or TRBD2 (5 bases each). This CDR3 contains 16 residues. Germline V lookup: CDR1 MGHRA, CDR2 YSYEKL. V gave up 2 bases and J gave up 1 base, with 13 bases separating them. This CDR3 reads CASSQIVRDGTDTQYF. The CDR3 coding sequence is TGCGCCAGCAGCCAAATTGTAAGGGACGGCACAGATACGCAGTATTTT.

J is TRBJ1-1 and V is TRBV2; perhaps TRBD1 as D (6 bases). Trimming left V 5 bases short and J 8 bases short, with 12 bases between. The germline V gene encodes CDR1 SNHLY and CDR2 FYNNEI. This CDR3 has 12 amino acids. In DNA form, the CDR3 reads TGTGCCAGCAGTACAGGGTTCGGGGAAGCTTTCTTT. Translating it yields CASSTGFGEAFF.

This clone was seen once. The chain links TRBV7-9 to TRBJ2-1; D might be TRBD2 (6 bases). Germline CDR1 SEHNR, CDR2 FQNEAQ (reference sequence). This CDR3 region has 12 residues. Here the CDR3 DNA reads TGTGCTACGGGGGTGGACTACAATGAGCAGTTCTTC. Encoded protein: CATGVDYNEQFF. Filled out from reference TRBV7-9 and TRBJ2-1, the complete variable domain reads DTGVSQNPRHKITKRGQNVTFRCDPISEHNRLYWYRQTLGQGPEFLTYFQNEAQLEKSRLLSDRFSAERPKGSFSTLEIQRTEQGDSAMYLCATGVDYNEQFFGPGTRLTVL.

The chain combines TRBV5-1 with TRBJ2-5, with D perhaps TRBD1 (5 bases). CDR3 length equals 16 residues. The germline CDR1 and CDR2 sequences are SGHRS and YFSETQ. The V gene lost 1 base and the J gene lost 0 bases, with 13 bases spanning the gap. The CDR3 DNA reads as TGCGCCAGCAGCTTGAGGGGAAATTGGTACCAAGAGACCCAGTACTTC. Protein: CASSLRGNWYQETQYF.

This chain joins TRBV2 and TRBJ2-2; 9 nucleotides line up with TRBD1. Germline V CDR1 and CDR2: SNHLY, FYNNEI. The J segment lost 5 bases and the V segment lost 5 bases, leaving 6 bases of the junction unmatched. The CDR3 is 15 residues long. The CDR3, as DNA: TGTGCCAGCAGTTTCGGACAGGGGTATACCGGGGAGCTGTTTTTT. The encoded protein is CASSFGQGYTGELFF.

V is TRBV13 and J is TRBJ1-1; D not resolved. Germline V lookup: CDR1 PRHDT, CDR2 FYEKMQ (reference sequence). The CDR3 contains 13 residues. V lost 5 bases to trimming and J lost 4 bases, with 11 bases between them. CDR3 bases: TGTGCCAGCAGCGCTTATAAGGCCACTGAAGCTTTCTTT. It is translated as CASSAYKATEAFF.

The chain couples TRBV19 to TRBJ2-5; 7 bases match TRBD1. V gave up 3 bases and J gave up 1 base; unmatched junction bases: 2. The CDR3 is 14 residues long. Germline V gene data show CDR1 as LNHDA and CDR2 as SQIVND (reference sequence). The CDR3, as DNA: TGTGCCAGTAGTATCCGGGACAGCCAAGAGACCCAGTACTTC. This gives the protein CASSIRDSQETQYF. Supplemented by reference TRBV19 and TRBJ2-5, the full variable domain reads DGGITQSPKYLFRKEGQNVTLSCEQNLNHDAMYWYRQDPGQGLRLIYYSQIVNDFQKGDIAEGYSVSREKKESFPLTVTSAQKNPTAFYLCASSIRDSQETQYFGPGTRLLVL.

The chain combines TRBV7-2 with TRBJ2-2, with 7 positions matching TRBD2. J was trimmed by 4 bases and V by 3 bases; bases with no gene match: 8. This CDR3 contains 16 residues. Germline CDR1 is SGHTA and CDR2 is FQGNSA. The CDR3 reads CASSFGPSGVTGELFF. CDR3 DNA sequence: TGTGCCAGCAGCTTTGGGCCTAGCGGTGTCACCGGGGAGCTGTTTTTT.

The chain's CDR3 is CASSIQNTEAFF. CDR3 DNA sequence: TGTGCCAGTAGTATACAGAACACTGAAGCTTTCTTT. The gene calls are TRBV19 and TRBJ1-1; D is uncertain. Per germline, CDR1 LNHDA and CDR2 SQIVND (reference sequence). This CDR3 comprises 12 residues. Trimming took 2 bases from V and 1 from J, leaving 2 bases between them.

The chain employs TRBV7-2 and TRBJ1-2, with D maybe TRBD1 (6 bases). Trimming removed 0 bases from V and 5 bases from J, with 19 bases in between. The CDR3 totals 17 residues. Germline V gives CDR1 SGHTA, CDR2 FQGNSA. The DNA for the CDR3 is TGTGCCAGCAGCTTAGCGCCATTTGGGACACGGAATTATGGCTACACCTTC. This codes for CASSLAPFGTRNYGYTF.